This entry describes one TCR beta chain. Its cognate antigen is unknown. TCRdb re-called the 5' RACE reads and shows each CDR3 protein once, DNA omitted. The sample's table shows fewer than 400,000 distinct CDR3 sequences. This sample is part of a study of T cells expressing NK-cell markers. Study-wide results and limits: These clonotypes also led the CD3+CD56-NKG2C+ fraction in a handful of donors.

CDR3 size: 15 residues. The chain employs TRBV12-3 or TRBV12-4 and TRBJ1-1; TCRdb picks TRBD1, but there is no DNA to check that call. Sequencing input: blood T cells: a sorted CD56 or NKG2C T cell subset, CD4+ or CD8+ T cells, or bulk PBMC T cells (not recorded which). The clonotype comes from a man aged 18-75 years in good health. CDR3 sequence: CASSPYRGENTEAFF.